One and the same sample provided the 9 T cell receptor beta chains below, sequenced in a study of cytomegalovirus exposure and HLA in healthy donors. Amplification used 60 Vbeta primers and 13 Jbeta primers. Clones were read by immunoSEQ multiplex PCR, and TCRdb kept only the in-frame ones, dropping some. This sample has about 150,000 clones; around two thirds occur once, and the top ten carry less than 11%. The sample consisted of PBMCs. Receptors originate from a man aged 25 to 40 in good health and CMV-seropositive.

The chain combines TRBV28 with TRBJ1-2; TRBD1 might be the D (5 bases). V was trimmed by 3 bases and J by 8 bases, leaving 13 bases between them. Germline values: CDR1 MDHEN, CDR2 SYDVKM. The CDR3 extends over 13 amino acids. The CDR3 region is CASSFWQGPGYTF. In nucleotides, the CDR3 is TGTGCCAGCAGTTTCTGGCAGGGTCCGGGCTACACCTTC.

The gene calls are TRBV15 and TRBJ2-3; D ambiguous. The ends were cut back, 0 bases at V and 4 bases at J, with 8 bases in the middle. CDR1 LNHNV and CDR2 YYDKDF come from the germline V gene (reference sequence). The CDR3 spans 14 residues. The CDR3 DNA reads TGTGCCACCAGCAGAGATATACAATCAGATACGCAGTATTTT. It translates to CATSRDIQSDTQYF.

V and J are TRBV28 and TRBJ2-3; D might be TRBD2 (5 bases). V lost 6 bases to trimming and J lost 4 bases, with 5 bases between them. The CDR3 has 11 residues. Germline CDR1 and CDR2: MDHEN and SYDVKM. The CDR3 region is CASREADTQYF. In DNA, the CDR3 is TGTGCCAGCAGGGAGGCAGATACGCAGTATTTT.

The J gene is TRBJ2-2, the V gene TRBV9; D uncertain. Germline loops: CDR1 SGDLS, CDR2 YYNGEE. V lost 0 bases, J lost 3 bases, and 6 bases lay in between. This CDR3 spans 14 amino acids. CDR3 nucleotide sequence: TGTGCCAGCAGCGTAGGGCAGGACACCGGGGAGCTGTTTTTT. Its translation is CASSVGQDTGELFF.

This clone was picked up one time. The chain couples TRBV4-1 to TRBJ2-2, with D possibly TRBD1 on 5 matching bases. Germline V lookup: CDR1 MGHRA, CDR2 YSYEKL. The V gene lost 0 bases and the J gene lost 4 bases, with 6 bases spanning the gap. The CDR3 runs to 14 residues. CDR3 nucleotide sequence: TGCGCCAGCAGCCAAGATAGGGGCACCGGGGAGCTGTTTTTT. The encoded protein is CASSQDRGTGELFF.

This clone was seen more than once but under ten times. This chain links TRBV5-6 with TRBJ1-4; D possibly corresponds to TRBD1 (5 bases). Between the trimmed V and J ends, which lost 0 bases and 2 bases, there was a span of 11 bases. The CDR3 is 16 residues long. Germline CDR1 SGHDT, CDR2 YYEEEE. The CDR3, as DNA: TGTGCCAGCAGCTTGGAACCCGGGGGGACTAATGAAAAACTGTTTTTT. Protein sequence: CASSLEPGGTNEKLFF.

The chain employs TRBV28 and TRBJ1-5; D gene uncertain. This CDR3 has 12 amino acids. V was clipped by 6 bases and J by 5 bases, with 8 bases between them. Germline CDR1 is MDHEN and CDR2 is SYDVKM. The CDR3 DNA sequence: TGTGCCAGCAGAACGGGGTATCAGCCCCAGCATTTT. Translating gives CASRTGYQPQHF.

The rearrangement uses TRBV19 and TRBJ2-2; 12 nucleotides match TRBD1. With 6 bases clipped from V and 8 bases from J, the junction kept 16 bases outside the gene matches. The CDR3 has 18 amino acids. The germline V gene has CDR1 LNHDA and CDR2 SQIVND (reference sequence). CDR3 bases: TGTGCCAGTAGCACATACCCGGGTGGGACAGGGGGCTCGGGGGAGCTGTTTTTT. Translating it yields CASSTYPGGTGGSGELFF. The full variable domain, its missing parts supplied by reference TRBV19 and TRBJ2-2, is DGGITQSPKYLFRKEGQNVTLSCEQNLNHDAMYWYRQDPGQGLRLIYYSQIVNDFQKGDIAEGYSVSREKKESFPLTVTSAQKNPTAFYLCASSTYPGGTGGSGELFFGEGSRLTVL.

There are a few counts of this clone. This sequence joins TRBV6-5 and TRBJ2-3; D unclear. The CDR3 has 13 amino acids. With 5 bases removed from V and 9 bases from J, the gap between germline ends came to 15 bases. The V gene's germline CDR1 is MNHEY and CDR2 SVGAGI. The DNA for the CDR3 is TGTGCCAGCAGTCCTATAACTTTTTTCACGCAGTATTTT. It translates to CASSPITFFTQYF.